The clone carrying this T cell receptor (beta chain) was observed once. The table came from immunoSEQ multiplex PCR; TCRdb's copy has only in-frame clones and leaves some out. Found here are about 200,000 clones, approximately 80% of them singletons; the top ten hold 10% to 15%. The V segment lost 4 bases and the J segment 7 bases; nucleotides outside the gene matches: 1. Germline loops: CDR1 MNHEY, CDR2 SMNVEV (reference sequence). CDR3 length: 15 residues. This sample is part of a study of cytomegalovirus exposure and HLA in healthy donors. This TCR was sampled from a young woman in good health and CMV-seropositive. J is TRBJ2-1 and V is TRBV27; 16 bases align to TRBD2. The sequenced sample consisted of PBMCs. The DNA of the CDR3 is TGTGCCAGCAGTTCGGGACTAGCGGGAGGGAATGAGCAGTTCTTC. This codes for CASSSGLAGGNEQFF.